The entry below describes one T cell receptor (beta chain). Its target is unknown. The data were obtained in a study of T-cell memory formation after mild COVID-19. Broader study findings: Memory cells collected pre-infection included some clones that later responded, suggesting cross-reactive memory joined. Day 15 to 85 contracting clones showed balanced CD4/CD8; later expanders leaned CD4+.

From the 5' RACE reads, TCRdb called clonotypes with MiXCR, one entry per CDR3 protein. The table shows a few hundred thousand distinct CDR3 sequences, with around 28% occurring only once. CDR1 is KGHDR, CDR2 SFDVKD, per germline. The V and J ends lost 4 bases and 0 bases, in that order; junction bases with no gene match: 7. The CDR3 contains 16 residues. V and J are TRBV24-1 and TRBJ2-7; 8 bases agree with TRBD1. The sequencing input was PBMCs or a T cell subset sorted from them (not recorded which). This receptor was taken from an adult woman who had mild COVID-19 (a few samples of this study predate the infection). Cell type and time point are not known. CDR3 region: CATSEAGGESSYEQYF. In nucleotides, the CDR3 is TGTGCCACCAGTGAAGCAGGGGGCGAGAGCTCCTACGAGCAGTACTTC.